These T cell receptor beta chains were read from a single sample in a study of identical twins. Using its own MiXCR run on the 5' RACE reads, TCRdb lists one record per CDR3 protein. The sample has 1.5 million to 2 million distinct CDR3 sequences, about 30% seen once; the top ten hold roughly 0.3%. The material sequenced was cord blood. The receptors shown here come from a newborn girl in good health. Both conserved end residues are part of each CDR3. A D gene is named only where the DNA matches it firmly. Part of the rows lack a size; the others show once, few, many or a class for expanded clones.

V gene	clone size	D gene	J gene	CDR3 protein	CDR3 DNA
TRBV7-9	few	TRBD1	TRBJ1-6	CASSLWTGGDSPLHF	TGTGCCAGCAGCTTATGGACAGGCGGGGATTCACCCCTCCACTTT
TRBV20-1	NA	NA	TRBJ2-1	CSARAPGPLGNEQFF	TGCAGTGCTAGAGCGCCGGGACCCCTAGGGAATGAGCAGTTCTTC
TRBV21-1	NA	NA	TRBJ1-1	CASSKVGTGNTEAFF	NA
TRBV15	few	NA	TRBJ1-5	CATGGYSNQPQHF	TGTGCCACCGGGGGTTATAGCAATCAGCCCCAGCATTTT
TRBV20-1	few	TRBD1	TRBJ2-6	CSARGALQGYSGANVLTF	TGCAGTGCTAGAGGCGCCCTACAGGGGTACTCTGGGGCCAACGTCCTGACTTTC
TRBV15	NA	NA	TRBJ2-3	CAASRWTASADTQYF	TGTGCCGCCAGCAGATGGACGGCTAGCGCAGATACGCAGTATTTT
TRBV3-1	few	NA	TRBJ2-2	CASSHLSGAGELFF	TGTGCCAGCAGCCATTTATCGGGGGCCGGGGAGCTGTTTTTT
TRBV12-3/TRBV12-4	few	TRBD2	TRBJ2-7	CASSPFTGGTYEQYF	TGTGCCAGCAGCCCATTTACGGGGGGTACCTACGAGCAGTACTTC
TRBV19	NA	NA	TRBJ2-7	CASSITGSSSYEQYF	TGTGCCAGTAGTATTACAGGCTCCAGCTCCTACGAGCAGTACTTC
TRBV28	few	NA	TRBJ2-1	CASSFRGGYEQFF	TGTGCCAGCAGTTTTAGAGGCGGGTACGAGCAGTTCTTC
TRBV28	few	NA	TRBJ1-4	CASGALNEKLFF	TGTGCCTCCGGTGCCTTGAATGAAAAACTGTTTTTT
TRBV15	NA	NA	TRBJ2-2	CATSRDPHTGELFF	TGTGCCACCAGCAGAGATCCCCACACCGGGGAGCTGTTTTTT
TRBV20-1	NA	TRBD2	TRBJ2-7	CSATPHSSGTRFGNEQYF	TGCAGTGCTACACCCCATTCCTCCGGGACTAGATTTGGCAATGAGCAGTACTTC
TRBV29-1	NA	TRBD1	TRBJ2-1	CSVEGTGGNEQFF	TGCAGCGTTGAAGGGACAGGGGGCAATGAGCAGTTCTTC
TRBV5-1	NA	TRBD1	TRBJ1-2	CASSWDRGSNYGYTF	TGCGCCAGCAGCTGGGACAGGGGCTCTAACTATGGCTACACCTTC
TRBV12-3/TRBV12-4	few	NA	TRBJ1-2	CASSLASSYTF	TGTGCCAGCAGTTTAGCGTCGAGCTACACCTTC
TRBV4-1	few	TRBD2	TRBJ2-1	CASSPWTSVNSYNEQFF	TGCGCCAGCAGCCCGTGGACTAGCGTAAACTCCTACAATGAGCAGTTCTTC
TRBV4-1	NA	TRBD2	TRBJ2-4	CASSQINAGGGGLAKNIQYF	TGCGCCAGCAGCCAAATAAATGCCGGCGGGGGAGGCCTAGCCAAAAACATTCAGTACTTC
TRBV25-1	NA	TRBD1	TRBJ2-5	CASSARDRSLQYF	TGTGCCAGCAGTGCCCGGGACAGGAGTCTCCAGTACTTC
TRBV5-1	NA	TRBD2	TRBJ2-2	CASRKSGGTTGELFF	TGCGCCAGCAGGAAGAGCGGGGGGACCACCGGGGAGCTGTTTTTT
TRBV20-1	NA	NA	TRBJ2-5	CSASRGHLQETQYF	TGCAGTGCTAGTCGGGGACACCTGCAAGAGACCCAGTACTTC
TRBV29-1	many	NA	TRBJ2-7	CSAVRTASYEQYF	TGCAGCGCTGTCAGGACAGCTTCCTACGAGCAGTACTTC